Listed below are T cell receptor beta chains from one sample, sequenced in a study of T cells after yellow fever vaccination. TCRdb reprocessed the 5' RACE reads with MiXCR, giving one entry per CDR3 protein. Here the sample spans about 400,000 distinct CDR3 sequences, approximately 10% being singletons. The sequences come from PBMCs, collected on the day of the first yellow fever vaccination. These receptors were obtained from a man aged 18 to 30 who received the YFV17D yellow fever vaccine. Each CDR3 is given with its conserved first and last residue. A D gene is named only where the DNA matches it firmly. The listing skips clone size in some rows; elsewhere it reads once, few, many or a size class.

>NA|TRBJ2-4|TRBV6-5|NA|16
TGTGCCAGCAGTTACGAGTTTGGGAGCAGGGGAAACATTCAGTACTTC
CASSYEFGSRGNIQYF
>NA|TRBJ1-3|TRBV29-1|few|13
TGCAGCGTCATTACACCCCAAGTAAACACCATATATTTT
CSVITPQVNTIYF
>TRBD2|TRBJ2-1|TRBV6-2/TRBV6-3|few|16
TGTGCCAGCAGTTATATCGGGGGGAGCTCCTACAATGAGCAGTTCTTC
CASSYIGGSSYNEQFF
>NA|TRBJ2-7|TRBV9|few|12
TGTGCCAGCAGCCCAGGGATCTACGAGCAGTACTTC
CASSPGIYEQYF
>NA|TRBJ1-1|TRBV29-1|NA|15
TGCAGCGTTGACTACGGCCTAAAGGGGAACACTGAAGCTTTCTTT
CSVDYGLKGNTEAFF
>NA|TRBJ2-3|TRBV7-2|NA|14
TGTGCCAGCAGCTTAGCCCCCGGCACAGATACGCAGTATTTT
CASSLAPGTDTQYF
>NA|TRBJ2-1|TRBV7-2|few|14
TGTGCCAGCAGCCCGCGCCTGACGTACAATGAGCAGTTCTTC
CASSPRLTYNEQFF
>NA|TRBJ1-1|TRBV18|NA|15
TGTGCCAGCTCCCAAGGGACTCTATTAAACACTGAAGCTTTCTTT
CASSQGTLLNTEAFF
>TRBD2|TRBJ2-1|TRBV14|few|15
TGTGCCAGCAGCGAACTAGCGGAAACCTACAATGAGCAGTTCTTC
CASSELAETYNEQFF
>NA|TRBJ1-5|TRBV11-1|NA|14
TGTGCCAGCAGCCTAGTTGAAGGGAATCAGCCCCAGCATTTT
CASSLVEGNQPQHF
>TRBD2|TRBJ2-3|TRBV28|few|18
TGTGCCAGCAACACTCGTCCGGGGACTAGCGGGACGGGGGGGACGCAGTATTTT
CASNTRPGTSGTGGTQYF
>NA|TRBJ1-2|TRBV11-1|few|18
TGTGCCAGCAGCCGATTACGGGGGGACATCCAGGATGCCTATGGCTACACCTTC
CASSRLRGDIQDAYGYTF
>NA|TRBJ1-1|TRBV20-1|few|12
TGCAGTGCTAGCCCCATGAACACTGAAGCTTTCTTT
CSASPMNTEAFF
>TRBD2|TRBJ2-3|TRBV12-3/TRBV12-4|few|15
TGTGCCAGCACCCCTCTAGCGGGGGACACAGATACGCAGTATTTT
CASTPLAGDTDTQYF
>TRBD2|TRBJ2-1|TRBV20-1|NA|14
TGCAGTGCTAGTCTAGCGGGAGGGGAGAATGAGCAGTTCTTC
CSASLAGGENEQFF
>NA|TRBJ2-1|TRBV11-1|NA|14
TGTGCCAGCAGCTTAGCGATCTTAACGGATGAGCAGTTCTTC
CASSLAILTDEQFF
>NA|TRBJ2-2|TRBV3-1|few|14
TGTGCCAGCAGCCCGACCCCAATCATCGGGGAGCTGTTTTTT
CASSPTPIIGELFF
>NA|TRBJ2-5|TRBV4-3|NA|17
TGCGCCAGCAGCCAAGATAGAGCAGGGGTTGACGGAGAGACCCAGTACTTC
CASSQDRAGVDGETQYF
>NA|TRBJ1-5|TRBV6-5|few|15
TGTGCCAGCAGTTACTCGACGCTAAGCAATCAGCCCCAGCATTTT
CASSYSTLSNQPQHF
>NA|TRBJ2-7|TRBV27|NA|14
TGTGCCAGCAGTTTCACCGCCCGCTCCTACGAGCAGTACTTC
CASSFTARSYEQYF
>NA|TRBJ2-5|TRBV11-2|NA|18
TGTGCCAGCAGCTATCTTCGCTTCTACCCGGGACGGGGGGAGACCCAGTACTTC
CASSYLRFYPGRGETQYF
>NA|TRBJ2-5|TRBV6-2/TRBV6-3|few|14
TGTGCCAGCAGTTACTCGAAGTGGGTCGGGACCCAGTACTTC
CASSYSKWVGTQYF
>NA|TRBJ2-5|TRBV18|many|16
TGTGCCAGCTCACCACCGCCAGGGGTTGGGCAAGAGACCCAGTACTTC
CASSPPPGVGQETQYF
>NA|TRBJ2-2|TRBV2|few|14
TGTGCCAGCAGTCAACAAGGGAACACCGGGGAGCTGTTTTTT
CASSQQGNTGELFF
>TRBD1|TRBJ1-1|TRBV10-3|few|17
TGTGCCATCAGTCCTGGACAGGGCAATAGGGGGAACACTGAAGCTTTCTTT
CAISPGQGNRGNTEAFF
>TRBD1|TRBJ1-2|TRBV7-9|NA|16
TGTGCCAGCAGCTGGCCGGGACAGGGGGCGCAAAGTGGCTACACCTTC
CASSWPGQGAQSGYTF
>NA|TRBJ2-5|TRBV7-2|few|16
TGTGCCAGCAGCTTCAGATGGGGGACCCTACAAGAGACCCAGTACTTC
CASSFRWGTLQETQYF
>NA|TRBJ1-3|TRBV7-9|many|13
TGTGCCAGCAGCACCCGGGCCCGTGACACCATATATTTT
CASSTRARDTIYF
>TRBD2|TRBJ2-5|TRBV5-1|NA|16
TGCGCCAGCAGCCCATTGGGACTAGCGGGGCAAGAGACCCAGTACTTC
CASSPLGLAGQETQYF
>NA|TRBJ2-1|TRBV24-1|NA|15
TGTGCCACCAGTGATACCGCGGAAGACTACAATGAGCAGTTCTTC
CATSDTAEDYNEQFF
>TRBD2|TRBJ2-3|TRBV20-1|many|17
TGCAGTGCTAGAGAACTAGCGGGGGGCATAAGCACAGATACGCAGTATTTT
CSARELAGGISTDTQYF
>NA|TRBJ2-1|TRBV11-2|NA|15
TGTGCCAGCAGCTTAGATAATGGCAGAGGCAGTGAGCAGTTCTTC
CASSLDNGRGSEQFF
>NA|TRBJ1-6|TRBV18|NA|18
TGTGCCAGCTCACTAAATCGCGGCGGGGACATCTATAATTCACCCCTCCACTTT
CASSLNRGGDIYNSPLHF
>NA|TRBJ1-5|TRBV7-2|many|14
TGTGCCAGCAGCTTAATGGGGTTTAATCAGCCCCAGCATTTT
CASSLMGFNQPQHF
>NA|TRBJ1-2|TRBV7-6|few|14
TGTGCCAGCAGCTTAGGGATGGGTGGCTATGGCTACACCTTC
CASSLGMGGYGYTF
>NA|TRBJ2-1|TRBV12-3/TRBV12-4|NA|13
TGTGCCAGCAGCTGGGAGTCCTACAATGAGCAGTTCTTC
CASSWESYNEQFF
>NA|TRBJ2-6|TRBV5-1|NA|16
TGCGCCAGCAGCTTGGCCGGAGGACTCGGGGCCAACGTCCTGACCTTC
CASSLAGGLGANVLTF
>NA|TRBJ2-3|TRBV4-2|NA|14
TGTGCCAGCAGCCTCGGAACTGCGGAAGATACGCAGTATTTT
CASSLGTAEDTQYF
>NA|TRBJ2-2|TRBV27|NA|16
TGTGCCAGCAGTTTGCGAGGTTCTTTTATTCCCGGGGAGCTGTTTTTT
CASSLRGSFIPGELFF
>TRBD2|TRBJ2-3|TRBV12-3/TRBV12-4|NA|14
TGTGCCAGCACCGAAGGACGGGGGGCAGATACGCAGTATTTT
CASTEGRGADTQYF
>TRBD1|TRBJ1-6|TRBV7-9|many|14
TGTGCCAGCAGCCAGGGACAGGGAGGTTCACCCCTCCACTTT
CASSQGQGGSPLHF
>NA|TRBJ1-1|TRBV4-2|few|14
TGTGCCAGCAGCCAACCGGGGGGGTACACTGAAGCTTTCTTT
CASSQPGGYTEAFF
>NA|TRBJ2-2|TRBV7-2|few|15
TGTGCCAGCAGCTTAATGGCAGCGAACACCGGGGAGCTGTTTTTT
CASSLMAANTGELFF
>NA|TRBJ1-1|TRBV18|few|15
TGTGCCAGCTCACCCGACAGTCAGATGAACACTGAAGCTTTCTTT
CASSPDSQMNTEAFF
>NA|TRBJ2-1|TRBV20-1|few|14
TGCAGTGCTAGAGTTCTGGGAAACTACAATGAGCAGTTCTTC
CSARVLGNYNEQFF
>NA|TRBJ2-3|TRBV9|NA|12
TGTGCCAGCAGCGTAGAATTAGATACGCAGTATTTT
CASSVELDTQYF
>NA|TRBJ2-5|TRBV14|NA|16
TGTGCCAGCAGCCAAGGAGAGGCCCGGGGGCCGGAGACCCAGTACTTC
CASSQGEARGPETQYF
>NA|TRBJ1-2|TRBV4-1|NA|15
TGCGCCAGCAGCCAAGGACCCGAGATTCCTTATGGCTACACCTTC
CASSQGPEIPYGYTF
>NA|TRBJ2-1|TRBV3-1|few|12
TGTGCCAGCACCCGGCCGTACAATGAGCAGTTCTTC
CASTRPYNEQFF
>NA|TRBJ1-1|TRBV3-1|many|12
TGTGCCAGCAGCCGTGAGAACACTGAAGCTTTCTTT
CASSRENTEAFF
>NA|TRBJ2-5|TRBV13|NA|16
TGTGCCAGCAGCCCCAGGCCTGTTTTGCGCCAAGAGACCCAGTACTTC
CASSPRPVLRQETQYF
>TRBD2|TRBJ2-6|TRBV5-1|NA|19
TGCGCCAGCAGCTTGGGAAATAGCGGGGGGCCTTCTGGGGCCAACGTCCTGACTTTC
CASSLGNSGGPSGANVLTF
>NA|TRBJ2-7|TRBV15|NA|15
TGTGCCACCAGCTCGCAGGGGGGGCGAGCCTACGAGCAGTACTTC
CATSSQGGRAYEQYF
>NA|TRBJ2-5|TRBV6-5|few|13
TGTGCCAGCATTTGGGGGACATTCGAGACCCAGTACTTC
CASIWGTFETQYF
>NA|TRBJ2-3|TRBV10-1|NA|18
TGCGCCAGCAGTGAGACTCCGGAGGTGGGCTCTGGCAGAGATACGCAGTATTTT
CASSETPEVGSGRDTQYF